These T cell receptor beta chains were read from a single sample in a study of cytomegalovirus exposure and HLA in healthy donors. Repertoires were generated with immunoSEQ multiplex PCR, while TCRdb's copy carries only in-frame clones and drops some. The repertoire holds 85,000 to 130,000 clones, over 70% seen once, with 0.79% in the top ten. Sequenced sample: PBMCs. Every receptor here comes from a boy younger than 18 in good health and CMV-seronegative. The CDR3 runs from the conserved cysteine through the conserved F or W. Each record gives: clone size, D gene, J gene, V gene, CDR3 DNA, CDR3 protein. A D gene is named only where the DNA matches it firmly. Not every row has a clone size; where given, it reads once, few, many or a size class.

>once|NA|TRBJ1-4|TRBV5-1
TGCGCCAGCAGCTACTTAACCGGTGAAAAACTGTTTTTT
CASSYLTGEKLFF
>NA|NA|TRBJ1-5|TRBV28
TGTGCCAGCAGTTTACAGGGTCAGCCCCAGCATTTT
CASSLQGQPQHF
>NA|NA|TRBJ1-5|TRBV2
TGTGCCAGCAGGCTGTCGAGAGACAATCAGCCCCAGCATTTT
CASRLSRDNQPQHF
>NA|NA|TRBJ2-5|TRBV7-2
TGTGCCAGCAGCTTCGAAGTTTTGGAGCTGACCCAGTACTTC
CASSFEVLELTQYF
>NA|NA|TRBJ1-2|TRBV19
TGTGCCAGTAGTATAGATGGTCCGAGGTATGGCTACACCTTC
CASSIDGPRYGYTF
>once|TRBD2|TRBJ2-5|TRBV5-4
TGTGCCAGCAGCTCCCCGACTAGCGGGGACAAAGAGACCCAGTACTTC
CASSSPTSGDKETQYF
>NA|NA|TRBJ1-1|TRBV30
TGTGCCTGGAGTCGCACAGGGATTTTCACTGAAGCTTTCTTT
CAWSRTGIFTEAFF
>NA|NA|TRBJ2-1|TRBV11-1
TGTGCCAGCAGCCAATGGAGCTATGAGCAGTTCTTC
CASSQWSYEQFF
>NA|NA|TRBJ1-5|TRBV19
TGTGCCAGTAGTTTCCATGAACCGACAGGCCGCCTAAATCAGCCCCAGCATTTT
CASSFHEPTGRLNQPQHF
>NA|TRBD1|TRBJ2-7|TRBV7-9
TGTGCCAGCAGCTTAGTTGGGACAGGCTCCTACGAGCAGTACTTC
CASSLVGTGSYEQYF
>few|NA|TRBJ1-2|TRBV27
TGTGCCAGCAGTTCCACAGGGACCCTAACTAACTATGGCTACACCTTC
CASSSTGTLTNYGYTF
>few|NA|TRBJ1-4|TRBV13
TGTGCCAGCAGCCTTTCGTCTAATGAAAAACTGTTTTTT
CASSLSSNEKLFF
>NA|NA|TRBJ2-7|TRBV5-1
TGCGCCAGCAGCTTGATACCGACGGGAACCTCCTACGAGCAGTACTTC
CASSLIPTGTSYEQYF
>NA|TRBD2|TRBJ2-7|TRBV29-1
TGCAGCGTTGTTTCGTCGGGGGGCGAGCAGTACTTC
CSVVSSGGEQYF
>NA|NA|TRBJ2-3|TRBV29-1
TGCAGCGTAGAGGAGTGGGGCACAGATACGCAGTATTTT
CSVEEWGTDTQYF
>NA|TRBD1|TRBJ2-7|TRBV6-1
TGTGCCAGCAGTGAGACAGGGGGCCTCTACGAGCAGTACTTC
CASSETGGLYEQYF
>NA|TRBD1|TRBJ1-1|TRBV7-8
TGTGCCAGCAGCGTGTACAGGGGATCAAACACTGAAGCTTTCTTT
CASSVYRGSNTEAFF
>NA|NA|TRBJ2-7|TRBV28
TGTGCCAGCAGTTTCGGCAGGGGGGACGAGCAGTACTTC
CASSFGRGDEQYF
>NA|NA|TRBJ1-4|TRBV7-8
TGTGCCAGCAGCCCCAGGGTGGGTAATGAAAAACTGTTTTTT
CASSPRVGNEKLFF
>NA|NA|TRBJ2-3|TRBV19
TGTGCCAGTAGCGGGGGATCTACGCAGTATTTT
CASSGGSTQYF
>NA|NA|TRBJ1-2|TRBV6-1
TGTGCCAGCAGTGTAACAGGTGTAGGCTACACCTTC
CASSVTGVGYTF
>NA|NA|TRBJ2-6|TRBV28
TGTGCCAGCAGTTTCCATGGGGCCAACGTCCTGACTTTC
CASSFHGANVLTF
>NA|TRBD2|TRBJ2-6|TRBV30
TGTGCCTGGTGGGGACCCCCCGGGGGGACTGGGGCCAACGTCCTGACTTTC
CAWWGPPGGTGANVLTF
>NA|NA|TRBJ2-5|TRBV20-1
TGCAGTGCTAGAGTCCTCGAGACCCAGTACTTC
CSARVLETQYF
>once|NA|TRBJ1-3|TRBV27
TGTGCCAGCAGGCTACTGAGCTCTGGAAACACCATATATTTT
CASRLLSSGNTIYF
>NA|NA|TRBJ2-1|TRBV27
TGTGCCAGCAGTTTTGCCCTATACAATGAGCAGTTCTTC
CASSFALYNEQFF
>NA|NA|TRBJ2-7|TRBV2
TGTGCCAGCAGGGCGGGGAGTTTCTACGAGCAGTACTTC
CASRAGSFYEQYF
>NA|NA|TRBJ1-5|TRBV5-1
TGCGCCAGCAGCTTGGGGGCCCCCAATCAGCCCCAGCATTTT
CASSLGAPNQPQHF
>few|NA|TRBJ1-1|TRBV6-5
TGTGCCAGCAGTTACGAGGGGAACACTGAAGCTTTCTTT
CASSYEGNTEAFF
>NA|NA|TRBJ1-1|TRBV19
TGTGCCAGTAGTATTGGGGCGAACACTGAAGCTTTCTTT
CASSIGANTEAFF
>NA|NA|TRBJ2-7|TRBV5-8
TGTGCCAGCAGCTTGCAGGGGCCCTACGAGCAGTACTTC
CASSLQGPYEQYF
>few|NA|TRBJ2-1|TRBV4-3
TGCGCCAGCAGCCCAGGGTTGAGGCTAGCGAACTCCTACAATGAGCAGTTCTTC
CASSPGLRLANSYNEQFF
>NA|NA|TRBJ2-7|TRBV7-2
TGTGCCAGCAGCTTACTTCCGGTATCCTACGAGCAGTACTTC
CASSLLPVSYEQYF
>NA|NA|TRBJ2-7|TRBV15
TGTGCCACCAGCTCTCTAGGCTACGAGCAGTACTTC
CATSSLGYEQYF
>NA|TRBD2|TRBJ2-7|TRBV30
TGTGCCTGGAGCGAGGGACTAGCGGGGGGGCAAGAGCAGTACTTC
CAWSEGLAGGQEQYF
>few|TRBD1|TRBJ2-7|TRBV4-1
TGCGCCAGCAGCCATCCCCGGGACAGGGGCCCCTACGAGCAGTACTTC
CASSHPRDRGPYEQYF
>few|NA|TRBJ2-3|TRBV11-3
TGTGCCAGCAGCTTGGAGCGCACAGATACGCAGTATTTT
CASSLERTDTQYF
>few|TRBD2|TRBJ2-5|TRBV5-4
TGTGCCAGCAGCCCCGCGATAGCGGGAGGGGAGGAGACCCAGTACTTC
CASSPAIAGGEETQYF
>few|NA|TRBJ1-3|TRBV6-8
TGTGCCAGCAGACCGCAGGGGCCTTCTGGAAACACCATATATTTT
CASRPQGPSGNTIYF
>NA|TRBD1|TRBJ1-2|TRBV30
TGTGCCTGGAAGGGGGACAGAAGGTATGGCTACACCTTC
CAWKGDRRYGYTF
>NA|NA|TRBJ1-3|TRBV2
TGTGCCAGCTCATCTGGAAACACCATATATTTT
CASSSGNTIYF
>NA|TRBD1|TRBJ1-5|TRBV6-6
TGTGCCAGCACTCAGGGGGGCGGTCAGCCCCAGCATTTT
CASTQGGGQPQHF
>NA|TRBD1|TRBJ2-1|TRBV30
TGTGCCTGGAGTGTACCACAGGGGGCCTACAATGAGCAGTTCTTC
CAWSVPQGAYNEQFF
>NA|TRBD1|TRBJ1-1|TRBV28
TGTGCCAGCAGGTCTACAGGGGTTGGAGCTTTCTTT
CASRSTGVGAFF
>few|TRBD2|TRBJ2-1|TRBV2
TGTGCCAGCAGTGGGACTAGCGGGAGGGGACTCAGCTCCTACAATGAGCAGTTCTTC
CASSGTSGRGLSSYNEQFF
>few|TRBD1|TRBJ1-2|TRBV5-6
TGTGCCAGCAGCTCACTTACAGGGGATCGCTATGGCTACACCTTC
CASSSLTGDRYGYTF
>NA|NA|TRBJ1-2|TRBV9
TGTGCCAGCAGCGTAGGAGGGAGCTATGGCTACACCTTC
CASSVGGSYGYTF
>NA|NA|TRBJ1-2|TRBV19
TGTGCCAGTAGTATCACCACACAAAGAGGCTACACCTTC
CASSITTQRGYTF
>NA|NA|TRBJ1-1|TRBV7-6
TGTGCCAGCAGCTTATTGAGTCAAACTCCGAACACTGAAGCTTTCTTT
CASSLLSQTPNTEAFF
>once|TRBD1|TRBJ2-7|TRBV28
TGTGCCAGCAGTACGACAGGGTTGAGCTCCTACGAGCAGTACTTC
CASSTTGLSSYEQYF
>NA|TRBD1|TRBJ2-2|TRBV30
TGTGCCTGGAGTCCGGACAGGGTAGGCACCGGGGAGCTGTTTTTT
CAWSPDRVGTGELFF
>NA|TRBD1|TRBJ2-3|TRBV4-1
TGCGCCAGCAGCCAAGAATGGACAGGGGGGACGGATACGCAGTATTTT
CASSQEWTGGTDTQYF
>NA|NA|TRBJ2-4|TRBV28
TGTGCCAGCAGGGAGACTCCGACAAACATTCAGTACTTC
CASRETPTNIQYF
>NA|TRBD1|TRBJ1-1|TRBV7-2
TGTGCCAGCAGCACCCGGACAGGGATCACTGAAGCTTTCTTT
CASSTRTGITEAFF
>few|NA|TRBJ1-2|TRBV10-3
TGTGCCATCAGTGAGTCCCATGCCGCCAGGGGAGCTAACTATGGCTACACCTTC
CAISESHAARGANYGYTF
>NA|TRBD2|TRBJ2-7|TRBV27
TGTGCCAGCAGTTATAGCGGGTTCTCCTACGAGCAGTACTTC
CASSYSGFSYEQYF
>NA|NA|TRBJ1-4|TRBV5-1
TGCGCCAGCAGCTTGGGGCAGGGTCGTGAAAAACTGTTTTTT
CASSLGQGREKLFF
>NA|NA|TRBJ1-2|TRBV2
TGTGCCAGCAGTGAAGCCGAAGACAGCTATGGCTACACCTTC
CASSEAEDSYGYTF
>few|TRBD2|TRBJ2-1|TRBV30
TGTGCCTGGAGTCTTAGCGGGAGTGACTATGAGCAGTTCTTC
CAWSLSGSDYEQFF